A selection of T cell receptor beta chains follows, all from one sample in a study of graft-versus-host responses after intestinal transplantation. Repertoires were generated with immunoSEQ multiplex PCR, while TCRdb's copy carries only in-frame clones and drops some. The sample includes 3,500 to 4,500 clones, 76% of them seen just once. Material: ileum tissue, obtained 338 days after intestinal transplantation. These receptors all come from a human patient who received an intestinal transplant, so some T cells may come from the graft donor. Each CDR3 is given with its conserved first and last residue. The D gene is left open where the match is weak. Clone size is not always given. Where it is, it says once, few, many or a class for expanded clones.

TRBJ2-5	-	TRBV2	TRBD2	CASNPGLAGGETQYF	TGTGCCAGCAATCCAGGACTAGCGGGAGGAGAGACCCAGTACTTC
TRBJ2-7	-	TRBV6-1	-	CASSEGAGVAYEQYF	TGTGCCAGCAGTGAAGGGGCCGGGGTCGCCTACGAGCAGTACTTC
TRBJ2-6	-	TRBV27	TRBD2	CASRPTSGRGGANVLTF	TGTGCCAGCAGACCGACTAGCGGGAGGGGTGGGGCCAACGTCCTGACTTTC
TRBJ1-2	few	TRBV28	-	CASSPWTVNYGYTF	TGTGCCAGCAGCCCTTGGACAGTGAACTATGGCTACACCTTC
TRBJ2-5	-	TRBV19	TRBD2	CASKRGGGETQYF	TGTGCCAGTAAGCGGGGGGGAGGAGAGACCCAGTACTTC
TRBJ2-7	-	TRBV5-4	TRBD1	CASSREDRGYEQYF	TGTGCCAGCAGCAGAGAAGACAGGGGCTACGAGCAGTACTTC
TRBJ2-1	-	TRBV9	TRBD1	CASSASGQGAGNEQFF	TGTGCCAGCAGCGCAAGTGGACAGGGGGCGGGAAATGAGCAGTTCTTC
TRBJ1-5	-	TRBV28	-	CASSFNVDGYQPQHF	TGTGCCAGCAGTTTCAATGTCGACGGGTATCAGCCCCAGCATTTT
TRBJ2-2	-	TRBV10-3	TRBD2	CAIDPGTSGRAYNTGELFF	TGTGCCATTGATCCCGGGACTAGCGGGAGGGCCTACAACACCGGGGAGCTGTTTTTT
TRBJ2-1	few	TRBV27	TRBD2	CASVNAGVSYNEQFF	TGTGCCAGCGTGAATGCGGGGGTGTCCTACAATGAGCAGTTCTTC
TRBJ1-5	-	TRBV5-1	-	CASSLDGMGQPQHF	TGCGCCAGCAGCTTGGACGGGATGGGTCAGCCCCAGCATTTT
TRBJ2-7	-	TRBV19	-	CASSIGGQEQYF	TGTGCCAGTAGTATAGGGGGACAAGAGCAGTACTTC
TRBJ2-7	-	TRBV5-1	-	CASGTAERDEQYF	TGCGCCAGCGGTACCGCAGAGAGGGACGAGCAGTACTTC
TRBJ1-2	-	TRBV18	TRBD1	CASSSLGQPNYGYTF	TGTGCCAGCTCAAGCCTGGGACAGCCCAACTATGGCTACACCTTC
TRBJ2-1	few	TRBV4-2	TRBD2	CASSLLAGGPDEQFF	TGTGCCAGCAGCCTCTTAGCGGGGGGGCCGGATGAGCAGTTCTTC
TRBJ2-7	few	TRBV9	TRBD2	CASSVEDEAGGGYEQYF	TGTGCCAGCAGCGTAGAGGACGAGGCGGGAGGGGGCTACGAGCAGTACTTC
TRBJ2-2	-	TRBV5-1	TRBD2	CASSLTGGPSWTGELFF	TGCGCCAGCAGCTTGACGGGAGGGCCGTCGTGGACCGGGGAGCTGTTTTTT
TRBJ2-5	-	TRBV20-1	-	CSARAQETQYF	TGCAGTGCTAGAGCTCAAGAGACCCAGTACTTC
TRBJ1-2	few	TRBV7-8	-	CASSLVVQGGGYTF	TGTGCCAGCAGCTTAGTCGTTCAGGGAGGTGGCTACACCTTC
TRBJ1-6	-	TRBV4-1	TRBD1	CASSQAGGGSPLHF	TGCGCCAGCAGCCAAGCAGGGGGCGGTTCACCCCTCCACTTT
TRBJ2-1	-	TRBV13	-	CASRRSSYNEQFF	TGTGCCAGCAGAAGGAGCTCCTACAATGAGCAGTTCTTC
TRBJ1-1	once	TRBV19	-	CASSMGMGRTEAFF	TGTGCCAGTAGTATGGGTATGGGGAGGACTGAAGCTTTCTTT
TRBJ2-1	-	TRBV28	-	CASSRRSGSYNEQFF	TGTGCCAGCAGTAGAAGAAGTGGGAGCTACAATGAGCAGTTCTTC
TRBJ2-6	few	TRBV28	TRBD1	CASSFDRETGANVLTF	TGTGCCAGCAGTTTCGACAGGGAAACTGGGGCCAACGTCCTGACTTTC
TRBJ2-3	-	TRBV6-1	TRBD2	CASSEAEREWTDTQYF	TGTGCCAGCAGTGAGGCGGAGCGGGAGTGGACAGATACGCAGTATTTT
TRBJ2-3	-	TRBV5-6	TRBD2	CASSLGLLGLAAADTQYF	TGTGCCAGCAGCTTGGGTCTGCTGGGACTAGCGGCTGCAGATACGCAGTATTTT
TRBJ1-6	-	TRBV13	-	CASSSWTGRRSPLHF	TGTGCCAGCAGCAGTTGGACGGGAAGGAGGTCACCCCTCCACTTT
TRBJ2-5	once	TRBV6-6	-	CASSYSGAAQYF	TGTGCCAGCAGTTACTCGGGGGCGGCCCAGTACTTC
TRBJ2-7	-	TRBV5-6	-	CASSQPEYNYEQYF	TGTGCCAGCAGCCAACCCGAGTATAACTACGAGCAGTACTTC
TRBJ1-2	few	TRBV6-5	-	CASSYSKGVISGYTF	TGTGCCAGCAGTTATTCTAAGGGGGTGATTAGTGGCTACACCTTC
TRBJ2-1	few	TRBV5-6	TRBD2	CASSWPRLAGEQFF	TGTGCCAGCAGCTGGCCGAGGCTAGCGGGTGAGCAGTTCTTC
TRBJ1-2	once	TRBV2	-	CASTPDSYGYTF	TGTGCCAGCACCCCGGACAGCTATGGCTACACCTTC
TRBJ2-7	-	TRBV4-2	TRBD1	CASSLRTGANLQYF	TGTGCCAGCAGCCTTAGAACAGGGGCCAACTTGCAGTACTTC
TRBJ1-2	-	TRBV10-3	-	CAAARSGGNGYTF	TGTGCCGCAGCCAGGTCGGGGGGCAATGGCTACACCTTC
TRBJ2-3	few	TRBV7-9	TRBD1	CASSTGEADTQYF	TGTGCCAGCAGCACAGGGGAAGCAGATACGCAGTATTTT
TRBJ2-3	-	TRBV7-6	-	CASRPGSGDTQYF	TGTGCCAGCAGACCAGGTTCTGGAGATACGCAGTATTTT
TRBJ1-2	few	TRBV5-1	TRBD1	CASSSRTGSWYGYTF	TGCGCCAGCAGCTCAAGGACAGGCTCCTGGTATGGCTACACCTTC
TRBJ1-4	-	TRBV2	-	CASSLEEKLFF	TGTGCCAGCAGTCTGGAGGAAAAACTGTTTTTT
TRBJ1-2	once	TRBV28	TRBD1	CASSSGTVDWVFGYTF	TGTGCCAGCAGCTCCGGGACAGTCGACTGGGTCTTTGGCTACACCTTC
TRBJ1-5	-	TRBV6-1	-	CASSERVRAGWGNQPQHF	TGTGCCAGCAGTGAACGAGTGAGGGCGGGATGGGGCAATCAGCCCCAGCATTTT
TRBJ1-2	-	TRBV5-4	-	CASSLDPGNYGYTF	TGTGCCAGCAGCTTGGATCCGGGTAACTATGGCTACACCTTC
TRBJ1-6	-	TRBV18	-	CASSREGSYNSPLHF	TGTGCCAGCTCACGGGAGGGGTCCTATAATTCACCCCTCCACTTT
TRBJ2-4	-	TRBV28	TRBD1	CASSPWDRAFKNIQYF	TGTGCCAGCAGTCCCTGGGACAGGGCCTTCAAAAACATTCAGTACTTC
TRBJ1-1	-	TRBV5-1	-	CASRSKGGPGLGTEAFF	TGCGCCAGCAGGTCGAAAGGTGGGCCAGGACTGGGCACTGAAGCTTTCTTT
TRBJ2-1	-	TRBV6-5	-	CASSYSREYEQFF	TGTGCCAGCAGTTACTCTCGGGAATATGAGCAGTTCTTC
TRBJ2-1	-	TRBV27	-	CASSQYNEQFF	TGTGCCAGCAGTCAGTACAATGAGCAGTTCTTC
TRBJ1-1	-	TRBV18	-	CASSPSGNTEAFF	TGTGCCAGCTCACCCTCGGGGAACACTGAAGCTTTCTTT
TRBJ2-7	-	TRBV14	-	CASSQESRYEQYF	TGTGCCAGCAGCCAAGAATCTCGCTACGAGCAGTACTTC
TRBJ1-2	-	TRBV6-6	-	CASSAVGANYGYTF	TGTGCCAGCAGTGCGGTTGGAGCTAACTATGGCTACACCTTC